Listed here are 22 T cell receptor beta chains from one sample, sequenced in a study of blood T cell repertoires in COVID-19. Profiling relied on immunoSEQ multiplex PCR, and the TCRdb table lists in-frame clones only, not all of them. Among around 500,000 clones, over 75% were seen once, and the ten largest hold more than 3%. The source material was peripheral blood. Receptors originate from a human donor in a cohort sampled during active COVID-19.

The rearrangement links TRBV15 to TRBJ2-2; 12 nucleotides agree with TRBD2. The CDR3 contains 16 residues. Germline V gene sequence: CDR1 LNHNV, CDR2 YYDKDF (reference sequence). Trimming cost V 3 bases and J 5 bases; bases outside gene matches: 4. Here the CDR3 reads CATSRGGLAGTGELFF. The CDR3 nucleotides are TGTGCCACCAGCAGGGGTGGACTAGCGGGAACCGGGGAGCTGTTTTTT.

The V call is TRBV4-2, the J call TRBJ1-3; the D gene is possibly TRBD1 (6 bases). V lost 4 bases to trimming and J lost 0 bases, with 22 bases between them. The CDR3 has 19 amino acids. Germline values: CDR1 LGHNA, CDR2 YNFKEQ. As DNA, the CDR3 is TGTGCCAGCAGCCTCAAGACCCGGGACACAAGTTTCTCTGGAAACACCATATATTTT. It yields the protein CASSLKTRDTSFSGNTIYF.

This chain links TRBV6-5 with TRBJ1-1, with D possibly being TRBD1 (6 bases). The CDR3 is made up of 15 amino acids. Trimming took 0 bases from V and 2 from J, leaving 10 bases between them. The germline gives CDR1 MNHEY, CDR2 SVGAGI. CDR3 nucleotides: TGTGCCAGCAGTTACTCGGGGGCGTCAAACACTGAAGCTTTCTTT. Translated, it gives CASSYSGASNTEAFF.

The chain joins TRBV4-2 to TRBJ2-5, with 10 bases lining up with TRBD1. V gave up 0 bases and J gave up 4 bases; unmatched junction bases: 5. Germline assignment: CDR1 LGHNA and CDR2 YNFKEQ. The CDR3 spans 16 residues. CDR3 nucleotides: TGTGCCAGCAGCCAAGATGGGACAGGGGTGGTAGAGACCCAGTACTTC. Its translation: CASSQDGTGVVETQYF.

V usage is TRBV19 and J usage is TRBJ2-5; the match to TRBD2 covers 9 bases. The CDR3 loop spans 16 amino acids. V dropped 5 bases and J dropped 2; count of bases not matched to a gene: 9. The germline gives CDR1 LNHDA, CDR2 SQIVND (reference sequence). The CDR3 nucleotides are TGTGCCAGTAGTCCTCAGGGCGCGGGAGGGCAAGAGACCCAGTACTTC. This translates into CASSPQGAGGQETQYF. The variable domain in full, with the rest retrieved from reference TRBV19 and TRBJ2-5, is DGGITQSPKYLFRKEGQNVTLSCEQNLNHDAMYWYRQDPGQGLRLIYYSQIVNDFQKGDIAEGYSVSREKKESFPLTVTSAQKNPTAFYLCASSPQGAGGQETQYFGPGTRLLVL.

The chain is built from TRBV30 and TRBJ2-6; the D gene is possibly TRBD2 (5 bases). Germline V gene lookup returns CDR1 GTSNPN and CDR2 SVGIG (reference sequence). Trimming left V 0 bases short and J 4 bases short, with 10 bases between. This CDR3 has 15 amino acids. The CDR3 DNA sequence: TGTGCCTGGAGTGTCAGAGGGAGCGGGGCCAACGTCCTGACTTTC. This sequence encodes CAWSVRGSGANVLTF.

CDR3 amino acids: CASSERGLLGSNQPQHF. DNA for the CDR3: TGTGCCAGCAGTGAGAGGGGACTTCTAGGTAGCAATCAGCCCCAGCATTTT. The rearrangement links TRBV6-1 to TRBJ1-5, with a weak D call TRBD1 (5 bases). Trimming stripped 3 bases from V and 0 bases from J, with 15 bases between. Germline V gene lookup returns CDR1 MNHNS and CDR2 SASEGT. The CDR3 covers 17 residues.

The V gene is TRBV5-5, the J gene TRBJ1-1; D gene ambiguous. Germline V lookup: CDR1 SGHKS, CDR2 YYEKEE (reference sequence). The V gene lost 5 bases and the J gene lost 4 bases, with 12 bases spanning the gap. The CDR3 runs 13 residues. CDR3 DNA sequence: TGTGCCAGCAGTATGTACGAGAGCACTGAAGCTTTCTTT. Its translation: CASSMYESTEAFF. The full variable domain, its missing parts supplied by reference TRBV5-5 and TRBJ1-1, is DAGVTQSPTHLIKTRGQQVTLRCSPISGHKSVSWYQQVLGQGPQFIFQYYEKEERGRGNFPDRFSARQFPNYSSELNVNALLLGDSALYLCASSMYESTEAFFGQGTRLTVV.

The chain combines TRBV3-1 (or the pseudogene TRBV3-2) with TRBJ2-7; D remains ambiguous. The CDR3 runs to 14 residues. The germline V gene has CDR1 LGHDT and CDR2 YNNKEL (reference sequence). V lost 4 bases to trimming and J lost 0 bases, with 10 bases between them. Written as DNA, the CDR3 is TGTGCCAGCAGCCCGGGTCTGAGCTCCTACGAGCAGTACTTC. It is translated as CASSPGLSSYEQYF.

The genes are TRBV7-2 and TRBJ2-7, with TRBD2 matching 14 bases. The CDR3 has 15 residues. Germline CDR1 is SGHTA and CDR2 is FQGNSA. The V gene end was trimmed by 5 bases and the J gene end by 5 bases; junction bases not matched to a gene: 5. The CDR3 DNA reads TGTGCCAGCAGCCCGCGACTAGCGGGGGGGAACGAGCAGTACTTC. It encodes CASSPRLAGGNEQYF.

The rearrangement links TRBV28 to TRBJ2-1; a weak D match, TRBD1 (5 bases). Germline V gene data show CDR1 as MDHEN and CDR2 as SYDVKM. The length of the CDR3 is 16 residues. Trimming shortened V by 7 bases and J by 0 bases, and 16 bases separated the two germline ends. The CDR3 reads CASTEQVPSSYNEQFF. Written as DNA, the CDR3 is TGTGCCAGCACCGAACAGGTGCCGAGCTCCTACAATGAGCAGTTCTTC.

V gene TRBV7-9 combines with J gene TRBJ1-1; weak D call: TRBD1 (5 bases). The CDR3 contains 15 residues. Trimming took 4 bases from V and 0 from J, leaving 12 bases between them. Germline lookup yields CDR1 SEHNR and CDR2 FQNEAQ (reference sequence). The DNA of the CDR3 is TGTGCCAGCAGCTCTCCAGGGTTCCTGAACACTGAAGCTTTCTTT. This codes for CASSSPGFLNTEAFF.

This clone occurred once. The CDR3 DNA reads as TGTGCCAGCAGCCTCTCGGAGGCCTACTATGGCTACACCTTC. Protein product: CASSLSEAYYGYTF. This chain uses TRBV14 with TRBJ1-2; D unresolved. The V gene lost 4 bases and the J gene lost 3 bases, with 12 bases spanning the gap. This CDR3 region has 14 residues. Germline V gives CDR1 SGHDN, CDR2 FVKESK.

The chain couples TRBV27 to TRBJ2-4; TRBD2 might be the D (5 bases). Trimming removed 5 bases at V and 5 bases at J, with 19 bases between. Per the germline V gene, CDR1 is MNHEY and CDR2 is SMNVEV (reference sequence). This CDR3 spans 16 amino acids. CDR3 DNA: TGTGCCAGCAGTCCCCCGGCCCTGAGGGATGAAAACATTCAGTACTTC. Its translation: CASSPPALRDENIQYF.

The DNA for the CDR3 is TGTGCCAGCACCAAAAATGCACAGGGTATTGGCTATGGCTACACCTTC. Protein sequence: CASTKNAQGIGYGYTF. The rearrangement links TRBV27 to TRBJ1-2; D may be TRBD1 (6 bases). Germline V gene data show CDR1 as MNHEY and CDR2 as SMNVEV (reference sequence). V was trimmed by 7 bases and J by 4 bases, leaving 22 bases between them. This CDR3 has 16 amino acids.

CDR3 DNA sequence: TGTGCCAGCAGCTTGGAGATGGCGGGACGGGAGACCCAGTACTTC. It specifies CASSLEMAGRETQYF. V usage is TRBV7-9 and J usage is TRBJ2-5, with TRBD2 as a possible D gene (6 bases). Germline loops: CDR1 SEHNR, CDR2 FQNEAQ (reference sequence). V shed 3 bases and J shed 5 bases, with 16 bases lying between them. This CDR3 has 15 residues.

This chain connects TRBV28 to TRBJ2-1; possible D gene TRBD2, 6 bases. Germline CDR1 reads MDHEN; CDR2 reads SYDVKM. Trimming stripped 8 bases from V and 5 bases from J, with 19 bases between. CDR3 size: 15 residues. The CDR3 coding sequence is TGTGCCAGCGATGGACGGGGGAAGTCGGACAATGAGCAGTTCTTC. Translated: CASDGRGKSDNEQFF. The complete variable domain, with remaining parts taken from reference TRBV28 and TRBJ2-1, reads DVKVTQSSRYLVKRTGEKVFLECVQDMDHENMFWYRQDPGLGLRLIYFSYDVKMKEKGDIPEGYSVSREKKERFSLILESASTNQTSMYLCASDGRGKSDNEQFFGPGTRLTVL.

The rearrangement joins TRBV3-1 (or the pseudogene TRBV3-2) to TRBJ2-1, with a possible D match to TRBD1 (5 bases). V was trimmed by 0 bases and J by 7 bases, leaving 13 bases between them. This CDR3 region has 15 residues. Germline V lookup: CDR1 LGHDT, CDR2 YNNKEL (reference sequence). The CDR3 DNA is TGTGCCAGCAGCCAAGATCGGGCAGGGCGAAATGAGCAGTTCTTC. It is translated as CASSQDRAGRNEQFF.

The CDR3 DNA is TGTGCCAGCAGTATGGGGCATGGCTACACCTTC. Protein: CASSMGHGYTF. The chain is built from TRBV28 and TRBJ1-2; D possibly corresponds to TRBD1 (5 bases). The CDR3 length is 11 residues. The germline V gene encodes CDR1 MDHEN and CDR2 SYDVKM. V lost 5 bases and J 6 bases, leaving 7 bases between the germline ends.

The CDR3 bases are TGTGCCAGCAGTTTAGGTGGGGCTAGCGGGAGCACAGATACGCAGTATTTT. This gives the protein CASSLGGASGSTDTQYF. V usage is TRBV28 and J usage is TRBJ2-3; the match to TRBD2 covers 8 bases. J gave up 0 bases and V 2 bases, and 7 bases lay outside the gene matches. Per germline, CDR1 MDHEN and CDR2 SYDVKM. The CDR3 totals 17 residues.

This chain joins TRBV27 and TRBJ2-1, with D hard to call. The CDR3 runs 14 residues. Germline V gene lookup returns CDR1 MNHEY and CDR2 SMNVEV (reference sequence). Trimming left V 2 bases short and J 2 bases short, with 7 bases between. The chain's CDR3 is CASSLGETYNEQFF. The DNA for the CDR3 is TGTGCCAGCAGTTTAGGTGAGACCTACAATGAGCAGTTCTTC.

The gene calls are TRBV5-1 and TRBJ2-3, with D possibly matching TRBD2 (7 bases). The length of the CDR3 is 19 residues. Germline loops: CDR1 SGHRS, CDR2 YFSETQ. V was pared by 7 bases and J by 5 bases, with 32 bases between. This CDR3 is CASSQGLRREFRPGDTQYF. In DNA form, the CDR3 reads TGCGCCAGCTCACAGGGTTTACGGCGGGAGTTCAGGCCGGGAGATACGCAGTATTTT.